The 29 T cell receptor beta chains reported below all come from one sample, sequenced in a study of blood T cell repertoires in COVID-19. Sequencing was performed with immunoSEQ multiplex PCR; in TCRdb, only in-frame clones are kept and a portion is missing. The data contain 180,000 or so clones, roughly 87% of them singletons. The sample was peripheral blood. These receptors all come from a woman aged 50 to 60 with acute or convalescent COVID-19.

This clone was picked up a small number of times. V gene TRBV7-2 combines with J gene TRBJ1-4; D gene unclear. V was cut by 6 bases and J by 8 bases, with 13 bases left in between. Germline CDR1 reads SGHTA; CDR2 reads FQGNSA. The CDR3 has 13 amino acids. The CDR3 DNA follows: TGTGCCAGCAGACGCGGGCCAGAAGAAAAACTGTTTTTT. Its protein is CASRRGPEEKLFF.

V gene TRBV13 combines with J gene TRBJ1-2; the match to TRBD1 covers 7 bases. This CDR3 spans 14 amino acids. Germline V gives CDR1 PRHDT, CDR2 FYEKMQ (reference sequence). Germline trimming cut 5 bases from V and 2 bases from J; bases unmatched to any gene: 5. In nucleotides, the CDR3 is TGTGCCAGCAGCCCACGACAGGGAAACTATGGCTACACCTTC. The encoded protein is CASSPRQGNYGYTF.

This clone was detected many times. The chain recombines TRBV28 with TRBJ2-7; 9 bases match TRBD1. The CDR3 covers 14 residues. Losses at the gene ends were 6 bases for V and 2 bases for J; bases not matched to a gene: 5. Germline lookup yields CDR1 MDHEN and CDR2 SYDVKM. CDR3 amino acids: CASRRDRVAYEQYF. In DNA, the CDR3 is TGTGCCAGCAGAAGGGACAGGGTAGCCTACGAGCAGTACTTC.

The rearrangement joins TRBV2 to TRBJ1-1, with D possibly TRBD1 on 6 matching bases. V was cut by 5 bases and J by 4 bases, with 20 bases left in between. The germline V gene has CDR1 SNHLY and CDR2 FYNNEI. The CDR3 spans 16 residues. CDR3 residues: CASSLFRDISGTEAFF. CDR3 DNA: TGTGCCAGCAGTCTTTTCCGGGACATCTCGGGCACTGAAGCTTTCTTT. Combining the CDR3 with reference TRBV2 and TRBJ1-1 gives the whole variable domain EPEVTQTPSHQVTQMGQEVILRCVPISNHLYFYWYRQILGQKVEFLVSFYNNEISEKSEIFDDQFSVERPDGSNFTLKIRSTKLEDSAMYFCASSLFRDISGTEAFFGQGTRLTVV.

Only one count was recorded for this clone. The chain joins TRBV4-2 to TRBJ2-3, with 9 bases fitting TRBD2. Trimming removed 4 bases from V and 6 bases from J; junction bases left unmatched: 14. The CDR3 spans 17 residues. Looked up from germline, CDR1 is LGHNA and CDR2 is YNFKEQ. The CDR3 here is CASSPITTREGGDTQYF. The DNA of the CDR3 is TGTGCCAGCAGCCCCATTACTACGCGGGAGGGCGGGGATACGCAGTATTTT.

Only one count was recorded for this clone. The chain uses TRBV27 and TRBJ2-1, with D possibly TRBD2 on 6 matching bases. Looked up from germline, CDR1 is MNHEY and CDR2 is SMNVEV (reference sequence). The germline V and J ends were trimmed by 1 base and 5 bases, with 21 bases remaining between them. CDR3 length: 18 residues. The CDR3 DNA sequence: TGTGCCAGCAGTTTATATGTCCCGGAGGGACTTTCGAACAATGAGCAGTTCTTC. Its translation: CASSLYVPEGLSNNEQFF.

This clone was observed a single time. In DNA, the CDR3 is TGTGCCAGTAGTTCAAGGGGGCTGGCCTATGGCTACACCTTC. Residues: CASSSRGLAYGYTF. The chain joins TRBV19 to TRBJ1-2; 7 bases are a match to TRBD1. CDR1 is LNHDA and CDR2 is SQIVND in the germline V gene (reference sequence). The CDR3 runs 14 residues. The V segment lost 5 bases and the J segment 4 bases; nucleotides outside the gene matches: 7.

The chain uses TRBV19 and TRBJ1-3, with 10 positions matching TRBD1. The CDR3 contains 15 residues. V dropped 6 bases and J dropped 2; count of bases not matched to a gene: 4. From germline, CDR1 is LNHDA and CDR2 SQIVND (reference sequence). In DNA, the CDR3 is TGTGCCAGTAGAGTCGGGACAGGGGCTGGAAACACCATATATTTT. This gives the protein CASRVGTGAGNTIYF.

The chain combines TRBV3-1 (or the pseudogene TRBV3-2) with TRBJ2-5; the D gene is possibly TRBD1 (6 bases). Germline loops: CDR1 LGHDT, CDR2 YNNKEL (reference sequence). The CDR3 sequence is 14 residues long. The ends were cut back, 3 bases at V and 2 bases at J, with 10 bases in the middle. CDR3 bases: TGTGCCAGCAGCCATGGGACACAACAAGAGACCCAGTACTTC. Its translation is CASSHGTQQETQYF.

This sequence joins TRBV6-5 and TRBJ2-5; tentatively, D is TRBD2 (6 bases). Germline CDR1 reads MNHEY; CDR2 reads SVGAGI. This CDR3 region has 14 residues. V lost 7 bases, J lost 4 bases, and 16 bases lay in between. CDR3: CASKRVWEIETQYF. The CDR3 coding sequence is TGTGCCAGCAAGCGGGTATGGGAGATAGAGACCCAGTACTTC.

The DNA for the CDR3 is TGTGCCAGCAGCGTAGGTGGACTAGCGGGAGTCGGGGAGCTGTTTTTT. Translation gives CASSVGGLAGVGELFF. This sequence joins TRBV9 and TRBJ2-2; TRBD2 matches 13 bases. CDR1 and CDR2 (germline): SGDLS, YYNGEE. The CDR3 length is 16 residues. V was clipped by 0 bases and J by 7 bases; unmatched bases: 3.

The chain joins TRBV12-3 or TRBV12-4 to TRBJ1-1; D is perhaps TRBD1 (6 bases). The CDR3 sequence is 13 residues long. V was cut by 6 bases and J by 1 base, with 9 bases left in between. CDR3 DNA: TGTGCCAGCAGCCAGGACAGGAACACTGAAGCTTTCTTT. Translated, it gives CASSQDRNTEAFF.

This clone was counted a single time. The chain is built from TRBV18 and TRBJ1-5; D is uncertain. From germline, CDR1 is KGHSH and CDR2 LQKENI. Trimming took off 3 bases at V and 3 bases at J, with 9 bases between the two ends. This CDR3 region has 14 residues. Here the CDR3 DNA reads TGTGCCAGCTCACCCCCAGGTGCCAATCAGCCCCAGCATTTT. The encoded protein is CASSPPGANQPQHF.

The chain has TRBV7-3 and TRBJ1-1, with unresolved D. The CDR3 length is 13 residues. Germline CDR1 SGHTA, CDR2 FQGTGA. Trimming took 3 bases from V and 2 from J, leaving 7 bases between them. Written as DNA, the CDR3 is TGTGCCAGCAGCTTCAACACAAACACTGAAGCTTTCTTT. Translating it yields CASSFNTNTEAFF.

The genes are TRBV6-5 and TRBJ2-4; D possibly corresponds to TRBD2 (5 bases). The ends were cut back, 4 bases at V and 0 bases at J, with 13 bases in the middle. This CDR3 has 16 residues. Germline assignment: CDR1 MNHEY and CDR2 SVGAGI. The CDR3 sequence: CASSSGEILAKNIQYF. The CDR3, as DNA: TGTGCCAGCAGTTCCGGGGAGATTTTAGCCAAAAACATTCAGTACTTC.

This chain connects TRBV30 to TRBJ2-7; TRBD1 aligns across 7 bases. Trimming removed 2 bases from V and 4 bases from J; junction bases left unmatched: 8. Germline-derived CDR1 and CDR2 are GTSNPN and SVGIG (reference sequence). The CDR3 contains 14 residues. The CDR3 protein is CAWSTSTGRYEQYF. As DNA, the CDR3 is TGTGCCTGGAGTACATCGACAGGGCGTTACGAGCAGTACTTC.

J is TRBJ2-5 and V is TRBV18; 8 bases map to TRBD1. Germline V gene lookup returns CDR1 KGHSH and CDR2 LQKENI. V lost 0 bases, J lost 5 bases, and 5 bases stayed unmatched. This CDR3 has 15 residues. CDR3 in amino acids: CASSPPTGVGETQYF. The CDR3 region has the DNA TGTGCCAGCTCACCACCGACAGGGGTCGGGGAGACCCAGTACTTC. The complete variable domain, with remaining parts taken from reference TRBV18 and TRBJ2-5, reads NAGVMQNPRHLVRRRGQEARLRCSPMKGHSHVYWYRQLPEEGLKFMVYLQKENIIDESGMPKERFSAEFPKEGPSILRIQQVVRGDSAAYFCASSPPTGVGETQYFGPGTRLLVL.

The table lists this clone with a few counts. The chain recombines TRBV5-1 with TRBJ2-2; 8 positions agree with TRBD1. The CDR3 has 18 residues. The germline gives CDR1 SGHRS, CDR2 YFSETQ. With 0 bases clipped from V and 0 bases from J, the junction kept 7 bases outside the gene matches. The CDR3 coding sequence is TGCGCCAGCAGCTTGGCAGGGGGCCTCTCCGCGAACACCGGGGAGCTGTTTTTT. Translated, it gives CASSLAGGLSANTGELFF.

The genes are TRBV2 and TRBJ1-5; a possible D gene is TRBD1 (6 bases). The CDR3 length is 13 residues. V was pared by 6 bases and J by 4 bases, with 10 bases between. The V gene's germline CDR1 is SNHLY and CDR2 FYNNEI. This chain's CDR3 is CASRGQLNQPQHF. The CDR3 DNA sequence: TGTGCCAGCAGAGGACAGCTTAATCAGCCCCAGCATTTT.

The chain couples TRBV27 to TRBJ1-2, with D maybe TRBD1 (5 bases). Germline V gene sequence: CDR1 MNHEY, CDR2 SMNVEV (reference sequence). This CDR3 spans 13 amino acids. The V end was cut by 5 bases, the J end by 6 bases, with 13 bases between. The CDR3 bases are TGTGCCAGCAGTCCCGGGGGTAAGAATGGCTACACCTTC. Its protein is CASSPGGKNGYTF.

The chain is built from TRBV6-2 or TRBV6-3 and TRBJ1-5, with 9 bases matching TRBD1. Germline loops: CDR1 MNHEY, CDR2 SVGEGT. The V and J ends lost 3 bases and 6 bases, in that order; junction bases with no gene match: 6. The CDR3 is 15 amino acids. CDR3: CASSYWDRVIQPQHF. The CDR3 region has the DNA TGTGCCAGCAGTTATTGGGACAGGGTAATTCAGCCCCAGCATTTT.

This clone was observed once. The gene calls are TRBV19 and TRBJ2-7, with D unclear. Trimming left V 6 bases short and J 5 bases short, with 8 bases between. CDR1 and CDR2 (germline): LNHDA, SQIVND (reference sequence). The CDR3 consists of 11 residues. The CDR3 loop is CASRAGNEQYF. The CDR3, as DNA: TGTGCCAGTAGGGCTGGCAACGAGCAGTACTTC. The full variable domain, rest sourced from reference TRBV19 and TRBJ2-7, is DGGITQSPKYLFRKEGQNVTLSCEQNLNHDAMYWYRQDPGQGLRLIYYSQIVNDFQKGDIAEGYSVSREKKESFPLTVTSAQKNPTAFYLCASRAGNEQYFGPGTRLTVT.

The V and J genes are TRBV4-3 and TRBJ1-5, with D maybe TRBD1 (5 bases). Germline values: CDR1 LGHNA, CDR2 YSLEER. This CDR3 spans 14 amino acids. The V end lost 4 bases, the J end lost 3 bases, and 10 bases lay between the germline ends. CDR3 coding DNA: TGCGCCAGCAGCCCGGGACTGACCAATCAGCCCCAGCATTTT. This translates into CASSPGLTNQPQHF.

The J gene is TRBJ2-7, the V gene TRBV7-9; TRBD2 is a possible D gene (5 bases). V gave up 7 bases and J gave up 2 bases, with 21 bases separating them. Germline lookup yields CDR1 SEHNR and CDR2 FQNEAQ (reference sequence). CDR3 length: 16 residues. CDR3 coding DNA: TGTGCCAGCACCCAAGGACCGGACGGGGAGACCTACGAGCAGTACTTC. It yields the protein CASTQGPDGETYEQYF.

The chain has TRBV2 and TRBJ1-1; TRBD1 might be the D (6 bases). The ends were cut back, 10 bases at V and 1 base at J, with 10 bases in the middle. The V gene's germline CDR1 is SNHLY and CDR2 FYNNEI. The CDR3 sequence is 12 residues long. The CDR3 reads CAISGANTEAFF. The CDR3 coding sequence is TGTGCCATCTCAGGGGCGAACACTGAAGCTTTCTTT.

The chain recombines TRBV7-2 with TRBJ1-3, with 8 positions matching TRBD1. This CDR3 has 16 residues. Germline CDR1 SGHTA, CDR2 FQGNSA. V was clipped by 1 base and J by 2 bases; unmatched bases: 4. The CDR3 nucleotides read TGTGCCAGCAGCTTAGTCCAGGGGGCGGCTGGAAACACCATATATTTT. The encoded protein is CASSLVQGAAGNTIYF.

The CDR3 loop reads CAHVAGVYGYTF. In DNA, the CDR3 is TGTGCCCACGTAGCGGGGGTTTATGGCTACACCTTC. V gene TRBV21-1 combines with J gene TRBJ1-2. TRBV21-1 corresponds to a pseudogene. This CDR3 is built from 12 residues.

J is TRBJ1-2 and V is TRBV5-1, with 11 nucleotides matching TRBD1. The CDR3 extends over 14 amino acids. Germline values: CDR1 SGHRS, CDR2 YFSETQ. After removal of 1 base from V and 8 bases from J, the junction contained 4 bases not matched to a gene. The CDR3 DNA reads TGCGCCAGCAGCTTGTGGGGACAGGGGGACGGCTACACCTTC. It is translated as CASSLWGQGDGYTF.

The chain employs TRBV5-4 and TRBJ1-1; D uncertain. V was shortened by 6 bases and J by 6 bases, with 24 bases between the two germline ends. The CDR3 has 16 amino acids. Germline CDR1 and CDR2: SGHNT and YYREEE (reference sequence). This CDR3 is CASTPGRRAETPEAFF. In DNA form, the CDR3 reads TGTGCCAGCACCCCCGGGAGGCGGGCAGAAACCCCTGAAGCTTTCTTT. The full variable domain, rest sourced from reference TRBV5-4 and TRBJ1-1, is ETGVTQSPTHLIKTRGQQVTLRCSSQSGHNTVSWYQQALGQGPQFIFQYYREEENGRGNFPPRFSGLQFPNYSSELNVNALELDDSALYLCASTPGRRAETPEAFFGQGTRLTVV.